Below, 5 T cell receptor beta chains from the same sample are listed, as sequenced in a study of regulatory T cells in long-lasting Graves disease. Building the TCR beta libraries relied on iRepertoire HTBI primers, and CDR3 regions underwent Arm-PCR. TCRdb reanalysed the multiplex PCR reads using MiXCR and keeps one entry per CDR3 protein. The sample carries 400,000 to 650,000 distinct CDR3 sequences, about 16% recorded once. Described time point: newly diagnosed GD, antithyroid drugs for less than 3 months. With RNA extracted from PBMCs as input, the TCR library was made. Separately, the same data were catalogued under a study of T cells in Graves' hyperthyroidism and ophthalmopathy.

This material consisted of peripheral blood mononuclear cells (PBMCs), taken at new diagnosis, from a patient treated with antithyroid drugs. The receptor set was obtained from a woman aged 35-65 years with Graves disease.

V is TRBV27 and J is TRBJ2-7; D tentatively fits TRBD1 or TRBD2 (5 bases each). With 2 bases removed from V and 3 bases from J, the gap between germline ends came to 11 bases. The germline gives CDR1 MNHEY, CDR2 SMNVEV (reference sequence). The CDR3 contains 14 residues. CDR3 sequence: CASSLGTPNYEQYF. CDR3 DNA sequence: TGTGCCAGCAGTTTAGGGACCCCCAACTACGAGCAGTACTTC.

This rearrangement joins TRBV28 to TRBJ1-5; no reliable D call. Germline values: CDR1 MDHEN, CDR2 SYDVKM. V lost 8 bases, J lost 6 bases, and 14 bases lay in between. The CDR3 has 13 amino acids. The DNA for the CDR3 is TGTGCCAGCCTCCAAGGAGAGGGTCAGCCCCAGCATTTT. Translating it yields CASLQGEGQPQHF.

The V call is TRBV28, the J call TRBJ1-5; 9 nucleotides match TRBD1. V was clipped by 6 bases and J by 11 bases; unmatched bases: 14. Germline values: CDR1 MDHEN, CDR2 SYDVKM. CDR3 size: 15 residues. CDR3 bases: TGTGCCAGCAGGGCCGCCGGGACAGGGTACTTGGCCCAGCATTTT. This translates into CASRAAGTGYLAQHF. Together with reference TRBV28 and TRBJ1-5, the CDR3 gives the full variable domain: DVKVTQSSRYLVKRTGEKVFLECVQDMDHENMFWYRQDPGLGLRLIYFSYDVKMKEKGDIPEGYSVSREKKERFSLILESASTNQTSMYLCASRAAGTGYLAQHFGDGTRLSIL.

This clonotype was found many times. This rearrangement joins TRBV7-9 to TRBJ1-3, with D possibly being TRBD1 (5 bases). The CDR3 is 14 amino acids. V lost 7 bases, J lost 0 bases, and 10 bases lay in between. The V gene's germline CDR1 is SEHNR and CDR2 FQNEAQ (reference sequence). The CDR3 sequence: CASTPDNSGNTIYF. The CDR3 DNA follows: TGTGCCAGCACACCGGACAACTCTGGAAACACCATATATTTT. The whole variable domain, remainder taken from reference TRBV7-9 and TRBJ1-3, is DTGVSQNPRHKITKRGQNVTFRCDPISEHNRLYWYRQTLGQGPEFLTYFQNEAQLEKSRLLSDRFSAERPKGSFSTLEIQRTEQGDSAMYLCASTPDNSGNTIYFGEGSWLTVV.

This clonotype was counted ten times or more. The genes are TRBV6-2 or TRBV6-3 and TRBJ2-7; D possibly uses TRBD1 or TRBD2 (5 bases each). This CDR3 comprises 15 residues. Per germline, CDR1 MNHEY and CDR2 SVGEGT. Trimming shortened V by 0 bases and J by 2 bases, and 11 bases separated the two germline ends. The CDR3 DNA follows: TGTGCCAGCAGTTACTCGTTGGGACGGACCTACGAGCAGTACTTC. Its translation is CASSYSLGRTYEQYF.